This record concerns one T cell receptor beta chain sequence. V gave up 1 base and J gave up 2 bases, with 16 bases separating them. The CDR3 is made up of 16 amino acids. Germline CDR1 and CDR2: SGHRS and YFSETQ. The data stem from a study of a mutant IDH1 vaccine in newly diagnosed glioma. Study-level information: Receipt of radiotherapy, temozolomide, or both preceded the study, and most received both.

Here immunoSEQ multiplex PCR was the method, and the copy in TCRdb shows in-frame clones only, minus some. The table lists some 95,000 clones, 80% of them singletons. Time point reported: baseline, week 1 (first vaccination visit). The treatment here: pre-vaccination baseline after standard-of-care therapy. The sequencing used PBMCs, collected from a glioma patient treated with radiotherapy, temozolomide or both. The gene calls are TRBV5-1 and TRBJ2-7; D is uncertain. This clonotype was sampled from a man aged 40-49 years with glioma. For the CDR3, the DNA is TGCGCCAGCAGCTTGTGGGCAGCTACTGAAACCTACGAGCAGTACTTC. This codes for CASSLWAATETYEQYF. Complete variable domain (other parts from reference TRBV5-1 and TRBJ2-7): KAGVTQTPRYLIKTRGQQVTLSCSPISGHRSVSWYQQTPGQGLQFLFEYFSETQRNKGNFPGRFSGRQFSNSRSEMNVSTLELGDSALYLCASSLWAATETYEQYFGPGTRLTVT.